This entry lists 13 T cell receptor beta chains sequenced from one sample in a study of HIV-infected patients and healthy controls (dated by TCRdb to the mid-2010s). Whole blood was used without cell fractionation, so all unsorted peripheral T cells were reflected in the repertoire. Library creation used 5' RACE. The listed sequencing device is Illumina MiSeq. SuperScript III was used to reverse transcribe 500 ng RNA with primers targeting the alpha and beta constant regions. Alpha and beta chain libraries were generated separately via chain-specific third strand synthesis with multiplexing indices. The public reads were reprocessed in TCRdb via fastp at Q25 and MiXCR, keeping in-frame beta chains. Duplicate CDR3 protein sequences are folded into a single record with the most common DNA and genes. The sample has nearly 25,000 distinct CDR3 sequences on record, 8.5% to 9% of them singletons. Of the sample, around 4.1% is held by the ten largest clones.

Sequencing was done on a sample of blood. These receptor sequences come from an adult in good health.

This clonotype was observed at least ten times. The chain links TRBV20-1 to TRBJ2-6; 10 nucleotides match TRBD1. Per the germline V gene, CDR1 is DFQATT and CDR2 is SNEGSKA (reference sequence). V trimming: 5 bases; J trimming: 0 bases; junction bases outside the gene matches: 10. The CDR3 runs 18 residues. The CDR3 protein is CSAPQSGTGVSGANVLTF. The CDR3 DNA reads as TGCAGTGCTCCCCAATCCGGGACAGGGGTCTCTGGGGCCAACGTCCTGACTTTC.

This clonotype is labeled as medium-sized. The gene calls are TRBV20-1 and TRBJ1-2; 9 nucleotides align to TRBD1. Unmatched junction bases numbered 13, after V lost 6 bases and J lost 5 bases. This CDR3 region has 15 residues. Germline V gene sequence: CDR1 DFQATT, CDR2 SNEGSKA (reference sequence). CDR3: CSAQVRGQGGYGYTF. The CDR3 DNA reads as TGCAGTGCCCAGGTTCGGGGACAGGGAGGTTATGGCTACACCTTC.

The chain links TRBV11-2 to TRBJ1-3; TRBD1 matches 9 bases. V shed 5 bases, J shed 3 bases, and the junction held 14 bases outside the gene matches. The CDR3 is 18 amino acids. Germline V lookup: CDR1 SGHAT, CDR2 FQNNGV. Here the CDR3 reads CASSRDRDREYRGNTIYF. CDR3 bases: TGTGCCAGCAGCCGCGACCGGGACAGGGAGTACCGTGGAAACACCATATATTTT.

The table lists this clonotype with many counts. The chain carries TRBV7-8 and TRBJ2-3; possibly TRBD2 for D (5 bases). Trimming stripped 0 bases from V and 1 base from J, with 11 bases between. CDR3 length: 16 amino acids. CDR1 is SGHVS, CDR2 FQNEAQ, per germline. CDR3 sequence: CASSLAPRGGTDTQYF. The DNA of the CDR3 is TGTGCCAGCAGCTTAGCCCCCCGGGGTGGCACAGATACGCAGTATTTT. Supplemented by reference TRBV7-8 and TRBJ2-3, the full variable domain reads GAGVSQSPRYKVAKRGQDVALRCDPISGHVSLFWYQQALGQGPEFLTYFQNEAQLDKSGLPSDRFFAERPEGSVSTLKIQRTQQEDSAVYLCASSLAPRGGTDTQYFGPGTRLTVL.

Many counts were recorded for this clonotype. The V call is TRBV30, the J call TRBJ1-5; D is undetermined. Germline V gives CDR1 GTSNPN, CDR2 SVGIG (reference sequence). This CDR3 is built from 15 residues. Trimming took 0 bases from V and 0 from J, leaving 9 bases between them. CDR3 sequence: CAWSVQSISNQPQHF. CDR3 DNA sequence: TGTGCCTGGAGTGTACAATCTATTAGCAATCAGCCCCAGCATTTT. Full variable domain (rest looked up from reference TRBV30 and TRBJ1-5): SQTIHQWPATLVQPVGSPLSLECTVEGTSNPNLYWYRQAAGRGLQLLFYSVGIGQISSEVPQNLSASRPQDRQFILSSKKLLLSDSGFYLCAWSVQSISNQPQHFGDGTRLSIL.

This clonotype has a count of ten or more. This chain links TRBV19 with TRBJ1-5; D is perhaps TRBD1 (5 bases). Germline CDR1 LNHDA, CDR2 SQIVND (reference sequence). The V and J ends lost 6 bases and 5 bases respectively, with 17 bases between them. The CDR3 contains 15 residues. CDR3 sequence reads: CASSWTWEGDQPQHF. The CDR3 DNA reads as TGTGCCAGTAGCTGGACATGGGAAGGGGATCAGCCCCAGCATTTT.

The sample holds many counts of this clonotype. The gene calls are TRBV2 and TRBJ2-2, with 7 bases lining up with TRBD1. The CDR3 runs 16 residues. J gave up 6 bases and V 0 bases, and 7 bases lay outside the gene matches. The germline V gene encodes CDR1 SNHLY and CDR2 FYNNEI. In DNA form, the CDR3 reads TGTGCCAGCAGTGAAGCCCGGACAGGTTGGGCCGGGGAGCTGTTTTTT. Encoded protein: CASSEARTGWAGELFF.

This clonotype was seen many times. The rearrangement joins TRBV19 to TRBJ2-1, with D perhaps matching TRBD1 (5 bases). This CDR3 is 13 amino acids long. V was trimmed by 5 bases and J by 4 bases, leaving 9 bases between them. Germline CDR1 LNHDA, CDR2 SQIVND (reference sequence). The CDR3 bases are TGTGCCAGTAGTTCCCGACAGTACAATGAGCAGTTCTTC. Protein sequence: CASSSRQYNEQFF.

This clonotype came up many times. The rearrangement links TRBV12-3 or TRBV12-4 to TRBJ2-3; possible D gene TRBD2, 6 bases. The CDR3 sequence is 16 residues long. The ends were cut back, 7 bases at V and 5 bases at J, with 22 bases in the middle. The CDR3 region has the DNA TGTGCCAGCATCCTAGCACCCGGAGGGACCAGAGATACGCAGTATTTT. Its translation is CASILAPGGTRDTQYF.

At least ten counts were recorded for this clonotype. V usage is TRBV5-1 and J usage is TRBJ2-7; D is uncertain. This CDR3 contains 13 residues. Germline V gene lookup returns CDR1 SGHRS and CDR2 YFSETQ. Trimming left V 3 bases short and J 7 bases short, with 14 bases between. CDR3 sequence: CASSSRTVGEQYF. The CDR3 DNA reads TGCGCCAGCAGCTCAAGGACGGTTGGAGAGCAGTACTTC.

This clonotype was observed many times. The V and J genes are TRBV7-2 and TRBJ2-3; D assignment may be TRBD1 or TRBD2 (5 bases each). V was clipped by 5 bases and J by 2 bases, with 14 bases between them. From germline, CDR1 is SGHTA and CDR2 FQGNSA. This CDR3 region has 15 residues. CDR3 residues: CASSVPGRYTDTQYF. The DNA for the CDR3 is TGTGCCAGCAGCGTACCGGGGCGCTACACAGATACGCAGTATTTT.

This clonotype was detected only a few times. V usage is TRBV18 and J usage is TRBJ1-6, with 9 bases fitting TRBD1. The trim removed 8 bases at V and 8 bases at J, leaving 7 bases unmatched. CDR1 is KGHSH and CDR2 is LQKENI in the germline V gene. The CDR3 is 14 residues long. The CDR3 spells CASATGGDDSPLHF. CDR3 sequence (DNA): TGTGCCAGCGCCACAGGGGGCGATGATTCACCCCTCCACTTT. The full variable domain, rest sourced from reference TRBV18 and TRBJ1-6, is NAGVMQNPRHLVRRRGQEARLRCSPMKGHSHVYWYRQLPEEGLKFMVYLQKENIIDESGMPKERFSAEFPKEGPSILRIQQVVRGDSAAYFCASATGGDDSPLHFGNGTRLTVT.

This clonotype occurred many times. V gene TRBV20-1 combines with J gene TRBJ2-4; TRBD1 might be the D (7 bases). Between the trimmed V and J ends, which lost 0 bases and 7 bases, there was a span of 10 bases. Germline V lookup: CDR1 DFQATT, CDR2 SNEGSKA (reference sequence). CDR3 length: 13 residues. The CDR3 DNA follows: TGCAGTGCTAGAGATCCAGGGGGGAACATTCAGTACTTC. It is translated as CSARDPGGNIQYF.